This record covers a single T cell receptor beta chain. Repertoires were generated with immunoSEQ multiplex PCR, while TCRdb's copy carries only in-frame clones and drops some. The sample has 67,000 or so clones, approximately 90% seen once. The CDR3 length is 15 residues. Trimming left V 0 bases short and J 11 bases short, with 14 bases between. The germline V gene has CDR1 MNHNS and CDR2 SASEGT. The data are from a study of OX40 agonist ivuxolimab in advanced cancers. Background on the study: Partial responses were achieved by three patients: one hepatocellular carcinoma, two cutaneous melanoma.

This chain links TRBV6-1 with TRBJ1-6, with D possibly being TRBD1 (6 bases). Source: CD4+ or CD8+ T cells sorted from blood, taken in a trial of the OX40 agonist ivuxolimab. The clonotype comes from an adult with an advanced solid tumor such as melanoma, head and neck, liver or kidney cancer. The CDR3: CASSEAGTGGPPLHF. The CDR3 DNA is TGTGCCAGCAGTGAAGCGGGAACGGGGGGGCCACCCCTCCACTTT.